This TCR beta chain was profiled in a study of regulatory T cells in long-lasting Graves disease. Time point defined: persistent/refractory GD, antithyroid drugs over 5 years with positive TRAb. RNA from PBMCs was the source of the TCR library. With 5 bases removed from V and 1 base from J, the gap between germline ends came to 12 bases. CDR3 length: 15 amino acids. CDR1 is LNHDA, CDR2 SQIVND, per germline (reference sequence). Investigators prepared the TCR beta libraries by applying iRepertoire HTBI primers and Arm-PCR of CDR3 regions. From the multiplex PCR reads, TCRdb called clonotypes with MiXCR, one entry per CDR3 protein. In the table there are 500,000 to 700,000 distinct CDR3 sequences, 25% to 30% of which are singletons.

The V and J genes are TRBV19 and TRBJ1-5; D possibly corresponds to TRBD1 (6 bases). The TCR sequence derives from a female donor with Graves disease. The material sequenced was peripheral blood mononuclear cells (PBMCs), taken when the disease was refractory, from a patient treated with antithyroid drugs. The chain's CDR3 is CASSHGTKSNQPQHF. For the CDR3, the DNA is TGTGCCAGTAGTCACGGGACAAAGAGCAATCAGCCCCAGCATTTT.